The 8 T cell receptor beta chains given below trace back to one sample, sequenced in a study of shared clonotypes between healthy human individuals. TCRdb keeps only in-frame clones here, not all; method: immunoSEQ multiplex PCR. Here the sample spans a few million clones, 93% being singletons. Sequencing was performed on naive CD4+ T cells from PBMCs. Subset described: CD45RA+ positively selected. Receptors originate from a man aged 18 to 30 in good health. Some clones in this sample may be carry-over from other donors' samples.

In DNA form, the CDR3 reads TGTGCCAGCGGGGGGCGGGGCAACACTGAAGCTTTCTTT. It is translated as CASGGRGNTEAFF. The chain couples TRBV28 to TRBJ1-1; tentative D call: TRBD1 (6 bases). The V gene lost 8 bases and the J gene lost 2 bases, with 12 bases spanning the gap. CDR1 and CDR2 from the germline V gene are MDHEN and SYDVKM. This CDR3 has 13 residues.

This chain links TRBV19 with TRBJ2-7; TRBD1 matches at 7 bases. This CDR3 is 15 amino acids long. Germline V gene data show CDR1 as LNHDA and CDR2 as SQIVND (reference sequence). V was clipped by 3 bases and J by 2 bases; unmatched bases: 7. The CDR3 protein is CASSIRDSGPYEQYF. The CDR3 DNA sequence: TGTGCCAGTAGTATCCGGGACAGCGGCCCCTACGAGCAGTACTTC.

With regard to this clone: Other DNA sequences within the sample encode an identical CDR3. The chain employs TRBV28 and TRBJ2-6; D call uncertain. There are 15 residues in the CDR3. Trimming stripped 3 bases from V and 0 bases from J, with 6 bases between. Germline CDR1 is MDHEN and CDR2 is SYDVKM. CDR3 coding DNA: TGTGCCAGCAGTTTGGGTTTCTCTGGGGCCAACGTCCTGACTTTC. Translation: CASSLGFSGANVLTF. Combining the CDR3 with reference TRBV28 and TRBJ2-6 gives the whole variable domain DVKVTQSSRYLVKRTGEKVFLECVQDMDHENMFWYRQDPGLGLRLIYFSYDVKMKEKGDIPEGYSVSREKKERFSLILESASTNQTSMYLCASSLGFSGANVLTFGAGSRLTVL.

The rearrangement joins TRBV28 to TRBJ2-1; TRBD1 is a possible D gene (6 bases). Germline V gene sequence: CDR1 MDHEN, CDR2 SYDVKM. The CDR3 has 14 amino acids. V lost 7 bases to trimming and J lost 2 bases, with 12 bases between them. The CDR3 DNA follows: TGTGCCAGCAACCGGAGGACAGCCTACAATGAGCAGTTCTTC. This codes for CASNRRTAYNEQFF.

V is TRBV6-1 and J is TRBJ1-4; TRBD1 matches 8 bases. The ends lost 5 bases at V and 5 bases at J; junction bases unmatched: 7. The CDR3 covers 15 residues. Germline V gives CDR1 MNHNS, CDR2 SASEGT. This chain's CDR3 is CASSSGGEINEKLFF. The CDR3 DNA follows: TGTGCCAGCAGTTCAGGGGGCGAAATAAATGAAAAACTGTTTTTT.

The chain has TRBV19 and TRBJ1-1; a weak D match, TRBD1 (6 bases). Trimming removed 4 bases at V and 3 bases at J, with 18 bases between. This CDR3 is 16 amino acids long. The germline V gene has CDR1 LNHDA and CDR2 SQIVND (reference sequence). CDR3 nucleotides: TGTGCCAGTAGTACGAGGGGGACAAGGACCTACACTGAAGCTTTCTTT. Protein sequence: CASSTRGTRTYTEAFF.

The J gene is TRBJ1-2, the V gene TRBV7-9; D perhaps matches TRBD1 (6 bases). V dropped 3 bases and J dropped 7 bases, with 12 bases sitting between them. Per the germline V gene, CDR1 is SEHNR and CDR2 is FQNEAQ (reference sequence). This CDR3 contains 13 residues. CDR3 nucleotides: TGTGCCAGCAGCTTCACAGGGACTCTTGGCTACACCTTC. Protein sequence: CASSFTGTLGYTF.

The rearrangement links TRBV2 to TRBJ1-5, with D tentatively TRBD1 (5 bases). The CDR3 consists of 14 residues. The germline V gene encodes CDR1 SNHLY and CDR2 FYNNEI. V was trimmed by 0 bases and J by 6 bases, leaving 9 bases between them. In DNA form, the CDR3 reads TGTGCCAGCAGTGAAGCTACGGGGGTTCAGCCCCAGCATTTT. Protein product: CASSEATGVQPQHF.